Described below is a single TCR beta chain sequence and its context. Its antigen is unknown. These data are taken from a study of vaccination effects on CD4 cells after COVID-19. Here immunoSEQ multiplex PCR was the method, and the copy in TCRdb shows in-frame clones only, minus some. The sample holds tens of thousands of clones, less than 85% seen once. CDR1 and CDR2 from the germline V gene are KGHSH and LQKENI. CDR3 length: 14 amino acids. The V and J ends lost 3 bases and 2 bases respectively, with 10 bases between them. Isolation of CD4+ T cells took place after less than 12 days of culture. A PCR test confirmed that the person had SARS-CoV-2 infection between March and December 2020. All study participants received two doses of BNT162b2 or mRNA-1273 vaccine. Both day 3 and day 7 saw half the medium replaced with IL-2 medium.

The rearrangement links TRBV18 to TRBJ1-1; D ambiguous. The sample here was CD4+ T cells from PBMCs cultured without peptide, taken after COVID-19 vaccination. This TCR was sampled from a human donor who had a prior SARS-CoV-2 infection. The CDR3 loop is CASSPWAGNTEAFF. DNA for the CDR3: TGTGCCAGCTCACCTTGGGCGGGCAACACTGAAGCTTTCTTT.